Sequencing of this T cell receptor beta chain was carried out in a study of blood T cell repertoires in COVID-19. Across the whole study: Acute and convalescent COVID-19 samples came from the United States, Italy and Spain. The cDNA or gDNA used as material had been derived from T cells, B-cell-depleted T cells, or PBMCs.

Under the authors' procedure: Estimates of nucleated cell counts were drawn from the amplification of reference gene primers. Some clones are missing from TCRdb's copy, which holds only in-frame ones; the method was immunoSEQ multiplex PCR. V and J calls and clone size are given by that table; D and trimming were obtained from the DNA. This sample has 35,000 to 40,000 clones; around 87% occur once, and the top ten carry 25% to 30%. This CDR3 has 16 residues. The germline CDR1 and CDR2 sequences are KGHSH and LQKENI. The V segment lost 4 bases and the J segment 3 bases; nucleotides outside the gene matches: 7.

Source material: peripheral blood. This TCR derives from a man aged 60 to 75 with active or convalescent COVID-19. The chain links TRBV18 to TRBJ2-3; 10 nucleotides line up with TRBD2. The CDR3 sequence is CASSLGLAEVTDTQYF. The CDR3, as DNA: TGTGCCAGCTCACTAGGACTAGCGGAAGTAACAGATACGCAGTATTTT.